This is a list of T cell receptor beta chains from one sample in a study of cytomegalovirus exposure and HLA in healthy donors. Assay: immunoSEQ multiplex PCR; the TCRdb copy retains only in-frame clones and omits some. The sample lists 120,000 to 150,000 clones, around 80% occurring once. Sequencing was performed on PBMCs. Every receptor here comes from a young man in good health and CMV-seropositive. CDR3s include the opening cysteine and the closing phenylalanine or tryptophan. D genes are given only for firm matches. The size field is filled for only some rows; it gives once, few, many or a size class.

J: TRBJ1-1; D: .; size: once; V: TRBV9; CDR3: CASSGGGGTEAFF; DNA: TGTGCCAGCAGCGGGGGGGGTGGCACTGAAGCTTTCTTT
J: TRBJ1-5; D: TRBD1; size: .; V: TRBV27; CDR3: CASTGGIGQPQHF; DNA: TGTGCCAGCACAGGGGGTATTGGTCAGCCCCAGCATTTT
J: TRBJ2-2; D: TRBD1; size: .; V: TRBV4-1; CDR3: CASSQNQGADTGELFF; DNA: TGCGCCAGCAGCCAAAATCAGGGGGCGGACACCGGGGAGCTGTTTTTT
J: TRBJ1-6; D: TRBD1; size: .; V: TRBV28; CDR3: CASSWAGGLSPLHF; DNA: TGTGCCAGCAGTTGGGCAGGGGGCCTCTCACCCCTCCACTTT
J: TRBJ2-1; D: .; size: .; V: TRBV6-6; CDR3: CASSWGRRGVNNEQFF; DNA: TGTGCCAGCAGTTGGGGCCGGAGGGGTGTGAACAATGAGCAGTTCTTC
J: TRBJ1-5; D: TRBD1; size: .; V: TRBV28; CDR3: CASRRQGISNQPQHF; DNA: TGTGCCAGCAGACGACAGGGGATTAGCAATCAGCCCCAGCATTTT
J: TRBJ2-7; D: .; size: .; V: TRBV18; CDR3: CASSLHREGEQYF; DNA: TGTGCCAGCTCTCTCCACAGGGAAGGCGAGCAGTACTTC
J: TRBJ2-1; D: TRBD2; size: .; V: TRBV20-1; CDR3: CSARVPAGVIF; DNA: TGCAGTGCTAGAGTCCCAGCGGGAGTTATCTTC
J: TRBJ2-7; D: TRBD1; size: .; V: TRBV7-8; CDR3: CASSRQGNYEQYF; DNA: TGTGCCAGCAGCCGACAGGGTAACTACGAGCAGTACTTC
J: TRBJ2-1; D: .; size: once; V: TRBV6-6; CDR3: CASSQGSEQFF; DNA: TGTGCCAGCAGCCAGGGTAGTGAGCAGTTCTTC
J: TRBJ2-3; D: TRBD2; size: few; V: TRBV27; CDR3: CASSLSGIGADTQYF; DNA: TGTGCCAGCAGTTTAAGCGGGATTGGAGCAGATACGCAGTATTTT
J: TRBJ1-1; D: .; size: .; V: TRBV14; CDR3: CASSRRRVIGDTEAFF; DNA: TGTGCCAGCAGCCGCAGGAGGGTTATCGGGGACACTGAAGCTTTCTTT
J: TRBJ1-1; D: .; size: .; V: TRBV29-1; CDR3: CSVRPLQAANTEAFF; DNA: TGCAGCGTTCGACCCCTACAGGCCGCGAACACTGAAGCTTTCTTT
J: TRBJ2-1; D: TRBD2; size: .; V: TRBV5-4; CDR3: CASRPTSGAYNEQFF; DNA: TGTGCCAGCAGGCCGACTAGCGGGGCCTACAATGAGCAGTTCTTC
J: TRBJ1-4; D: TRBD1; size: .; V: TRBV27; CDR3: CASSLLGQGAKLFF; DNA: TGTGCCAGCAGTTTATTGGGACAGGGGGCAAAACTGTTTTTT
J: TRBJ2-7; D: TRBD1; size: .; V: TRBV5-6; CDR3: CASSFRDRVNSEQYF; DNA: TGTGCCAGCAGTTTCCGGGACAGGGTAAATAGCGAGCAGTACTTC
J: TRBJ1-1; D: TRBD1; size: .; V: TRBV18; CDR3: CASSPPVFKGARTEAFF; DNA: TGTGCCAGCTCACCACCGGTTTTTAAGGGGGCAAGAACTGAAGCTTTCTTT
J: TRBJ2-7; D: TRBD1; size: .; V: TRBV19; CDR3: CASRPGQGVVQYF; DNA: TGTGCCAGTAGACCGGGACAGGGGGTGGTGCAGTACTTC
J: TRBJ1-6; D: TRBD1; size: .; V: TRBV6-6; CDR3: CASSLDRGGSPLHF; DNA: TGTGCCAGCAGCCTGGACAGGGGAGGATCACCCCTCCACTTT
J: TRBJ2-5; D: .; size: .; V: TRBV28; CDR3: CASSLRNSAQYF; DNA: TGTGCCAGCAGTTTACGTAACTCGGCCCAGTACTTC
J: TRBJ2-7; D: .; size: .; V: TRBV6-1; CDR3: CASSEAGLPYEQYF; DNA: TGTGCCAGCAGTGAAGCGGGACTGCCATACGAGCAGTACTTC
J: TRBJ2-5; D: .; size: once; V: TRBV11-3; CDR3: CASSLGGQREETQYF; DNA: TGTGCCAGCAGCTTAGGGGGACAGCGGGAAGAGACCCAGTACTTC
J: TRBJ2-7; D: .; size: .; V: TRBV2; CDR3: CASRAGAPYEQYF; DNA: TGTGCCAGCAGGGCAGGGGCGCCCTACGAGCAGTACTTC
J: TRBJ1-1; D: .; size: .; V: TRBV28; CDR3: CASSLRVNTEAFF; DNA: TGTGCCAGCAGTTTAAGAGTGAACACTGAAGCTTTCTTT
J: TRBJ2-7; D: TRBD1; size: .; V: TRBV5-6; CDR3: CASTINRGNYEQYF; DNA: TGTGCCAGCACCATAAACAGGGGTAACTACGAGCAGTACTTC
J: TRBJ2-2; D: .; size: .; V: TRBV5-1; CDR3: CASSLGLQANTGELFF; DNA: TGCGCCAGCAGCTTGGGATTACAAGCGAACACCGGGGAGCTGTTTTTT
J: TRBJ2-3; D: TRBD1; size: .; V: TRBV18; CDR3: CASSPSTGTDTQYF; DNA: TGTGCCAGCTCACCTTCGACAGGGACAGATACGCAGTATTTT
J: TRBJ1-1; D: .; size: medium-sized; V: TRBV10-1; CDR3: CATPGGGLNTEAFF; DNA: TGCGCCACTCCCGGGGGGGGCCTGAACACTGAAGCTTTCTTT
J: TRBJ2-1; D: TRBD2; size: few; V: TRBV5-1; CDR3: CASSLVLAGGARQFF; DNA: TGCGCCAGCAGCTTGGTTTTAGCGGGTGGCGCAAGGCAGTTCTTC
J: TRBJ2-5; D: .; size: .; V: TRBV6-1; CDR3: CASSEGAGLETQYF; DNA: TGTGCCAGCAGTGAAGGGGCAGGGCTAGAGACCCAGTACTTC
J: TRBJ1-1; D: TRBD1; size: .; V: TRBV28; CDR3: CASSFEGASTEAFF; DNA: TGTGCCAGCAGTTTTGAGGGGGCATCTACTGAAGCTTTCTTT
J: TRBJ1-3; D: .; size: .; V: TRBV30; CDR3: CAWGHSGNTIYF; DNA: TGTGCCTGGGGGCACTCTGGAAACACCATATATTTT